Sequencing of this T cell receptor (beta chain) was carried out in a study of tumor and adjacent non-tumor tissue in lung cancer. CDR3 size: 14 residues. With 4 bases removed from V and 2 bases from J, the gap between germline ends came to 12 bases. Looked up from germline, CDR1 is MDHEN and CDR2 is SYDVKM. A modified ARM-PCR protocol with three rounds of nested PCR amplified TCRbeta. TCRdb analysed the multiplex PCR reads with MiXCR anew, one entry per CDR3 protein. The table includes 110,000 or so distinct CDR3 sequences, about 63% detected once. Of note for this clonotype: A much larger clone lies a single base off, so this may be a read error.

This sample's RNA came from whole unsorted tissue. The normal lung tissue was taken more than 3 cm from the tumor edge. This receptor was identified in a man aged 60 to 75 with non-small cell lung cancer. Sequencing was done on a sample of distant non-tumor lung tissue. The chain couples TRBV28 to TRBJ2-7; D ambiguous. The CDR3, as DNA: TGTGCCAGCAGTTACACCGAACAGACCTACGAGCAGTACTTC. This sequence encodes CASSYTEQTYEQYF.